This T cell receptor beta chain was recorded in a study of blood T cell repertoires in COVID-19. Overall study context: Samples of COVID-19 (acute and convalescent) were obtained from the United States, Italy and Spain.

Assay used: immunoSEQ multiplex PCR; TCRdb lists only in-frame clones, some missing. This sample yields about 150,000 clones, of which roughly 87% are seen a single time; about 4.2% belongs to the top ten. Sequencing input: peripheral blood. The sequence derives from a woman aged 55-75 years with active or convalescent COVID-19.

As DNA, the CDR3 is TGCAGTGCTGAGGCTAATGAGCAGTTCTTC. Translated: CSAEANEQFF. This chain links TRBV20-1 with TRBJ2-1; no clear D gene. CDR3 size: 10 residues. Trimming shortened V by 5 bases and J by 7 bases, and 6 bases separated the two germline ends. Germline CDR1 is DFQATT and CDR2 is SNEGSKA (reference sequence).